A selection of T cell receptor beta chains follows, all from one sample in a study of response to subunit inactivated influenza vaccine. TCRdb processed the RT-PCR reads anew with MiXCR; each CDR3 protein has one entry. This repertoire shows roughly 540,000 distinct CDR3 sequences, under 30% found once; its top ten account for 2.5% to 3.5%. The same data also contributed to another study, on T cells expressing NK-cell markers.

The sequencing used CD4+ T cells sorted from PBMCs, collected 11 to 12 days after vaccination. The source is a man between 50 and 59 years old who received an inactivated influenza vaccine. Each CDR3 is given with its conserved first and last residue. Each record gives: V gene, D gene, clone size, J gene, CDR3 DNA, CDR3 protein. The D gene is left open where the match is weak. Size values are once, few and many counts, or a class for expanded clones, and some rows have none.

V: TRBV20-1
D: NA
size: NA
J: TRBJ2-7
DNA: TGCAGTGCTAGAAGGCAGGGAGGCTACGAGCAGTACTTC
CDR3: CSARRQGGYEQYF

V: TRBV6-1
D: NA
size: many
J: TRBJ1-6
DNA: TGTGCCAGCAGCTCCGGACAAACCAATTCACCCCTCCACTTT
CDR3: CASSSGQTNSPLHF

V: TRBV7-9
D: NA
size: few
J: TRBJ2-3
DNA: TGTGCCAGCAGCTTAAGGCGGCAGCGCACAGATACGCAGTATTTT
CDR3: CASSLRRQRTDTQYF

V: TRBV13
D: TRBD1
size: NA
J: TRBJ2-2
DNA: TGTGCCAGCAGCCCACGGTCTGACAGGGGACGACCTGGGGAGCTGTTTTTT
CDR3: CASSPRSDRGRPGELFF

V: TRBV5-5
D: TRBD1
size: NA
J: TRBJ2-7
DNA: TGTGCCAGCAGCGGTGGGACAGGGGTCTACGAGCAGTACTTC
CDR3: CASSGGTGVYEQYF

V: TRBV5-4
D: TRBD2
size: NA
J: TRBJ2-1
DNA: TGTGCCAGCAGCTTTAGTCGGGGGAGCGGGGGGGCGGCCTACAATGAGCAGTTCTTC
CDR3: CASSFSRGSGGAAYNEQFF

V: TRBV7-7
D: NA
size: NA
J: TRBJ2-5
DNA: TGTGCTAGCAGCCGCCGGGACGGGGAGGCCCAGTACTTC
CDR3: CASSRRDGEAQYF

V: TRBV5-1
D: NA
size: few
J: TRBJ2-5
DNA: TGCGCCAGCAGCTTAGCGGGACAAGCCGTATCTTGGGAGACCCAGTACTTC
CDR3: CASSLAGQAVSWETQYF

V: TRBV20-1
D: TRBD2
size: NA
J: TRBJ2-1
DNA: TGCAGTGCTAGGGGTCTATATAGCGGGGGGGCCTGGGATGAGCAGTTCTTC
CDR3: CSARGLYSGGAWDEQFF

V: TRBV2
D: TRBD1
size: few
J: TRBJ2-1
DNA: TGTGCCAGCAATGGACAGGGGGTCAATGAGCAGTTCTTC
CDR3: CASNGQGVNEQFF

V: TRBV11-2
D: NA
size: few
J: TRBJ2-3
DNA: TGTGCCAGCAGCTGGGGGTGGGGTACCGGGACGTCTAGCACAGATACGCAGTATTTT
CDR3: CASSWGWGTGTSSTDTQYF

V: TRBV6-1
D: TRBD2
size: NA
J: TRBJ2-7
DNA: TGTGCCAGCACCAACCCGGGACTAGCTTGGGAGCAGTACTTC
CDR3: CASTNPGLAWEQYF

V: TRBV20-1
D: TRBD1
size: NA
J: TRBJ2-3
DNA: TGCAGTGCAACCTACCTGGGACAGTCTTCGGATACGCAGTATTTT
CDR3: CSATYLGQSSDTQYF

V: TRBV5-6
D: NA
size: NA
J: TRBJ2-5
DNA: TGTGCCAGCAGCTTGGTCGTGGGGGACCAAGAGACCCAGTACTTC
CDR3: CASSLVVGDQETQYF

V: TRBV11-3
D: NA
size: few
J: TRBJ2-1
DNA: TGTGCCAGCTCGGGGCGGGGTGAGCAGTTCTTC
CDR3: CASSGRGEQFF

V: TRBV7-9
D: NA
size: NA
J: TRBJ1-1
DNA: TGTGCCAGCAGCTTATATCCCCCGATAGGGAGCCTGAACACTGAAGCTTTCTTT
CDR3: CASSLYPPIGSLNTEAFF

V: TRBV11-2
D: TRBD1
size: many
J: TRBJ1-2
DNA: TGTGCCAGCAGCTTAGTTGGGACAGCGGTCCACTATGGCTACACCTTC
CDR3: CASSLVGTAVHYGYTF

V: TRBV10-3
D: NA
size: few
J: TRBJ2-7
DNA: TGTGCCATCAGTGAGTCAGGGGTCGGGGGTTACGAGCAGTACTTC
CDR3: CAISESGVGGYEQYF

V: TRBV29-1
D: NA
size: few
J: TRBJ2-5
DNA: TGCAGCGTTGTAGGGCAGGGTCGAGAGACCCAGTACTTC
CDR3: CSVVGQGRETQYF

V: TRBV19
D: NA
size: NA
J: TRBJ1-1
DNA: TGTGCCAGTAGTCCCTCCGACGCAATGAACACTGAAGCTTTCTTT
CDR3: CASSPSDAMNTEAFF

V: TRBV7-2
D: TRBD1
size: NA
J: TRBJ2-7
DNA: TGTGCCAGCAGCGAGTCGACAGGGTCCTACGAGCAGTACTTC
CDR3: CASSESTGSYEQYF

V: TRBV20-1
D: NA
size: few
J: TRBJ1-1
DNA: TGCAGTGCTAGAAAGGAGGGGATGAACACTGAAGCTTTCTTT
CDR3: CSARKEGMNTEAFF

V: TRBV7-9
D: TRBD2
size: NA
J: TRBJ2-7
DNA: TGTGCCAGCACCCAGAGCGGGGCCTGGGCATACGAGCAGTACTTC
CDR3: CASTQSGAWAYEQYF

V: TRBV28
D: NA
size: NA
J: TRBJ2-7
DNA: TGTGCCAGCATGGCCGAGTCCCCCTACGAGCAGTACTTC
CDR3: CASMAESPYEQYF

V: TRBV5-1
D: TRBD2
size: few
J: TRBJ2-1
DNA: TGCGCCAGCAGCTCCGTACTAGCGGGGGGTTACAATGAGCAGTTCTTC
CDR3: CASSSVLAGGYNEQFF

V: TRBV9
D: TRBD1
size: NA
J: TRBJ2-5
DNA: TGTGCCAGCACATTAGGGCCCGGACAGGGGGCAGAGACCCAGTACTTC
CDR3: CASTLGPGQGAETQYF

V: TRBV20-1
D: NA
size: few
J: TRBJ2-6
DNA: TGCAGTGCTAGAGTATACTTATCCTCTGGGGCCAACGTCCTGACTTTC
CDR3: CSARVYLSSGANVLTF

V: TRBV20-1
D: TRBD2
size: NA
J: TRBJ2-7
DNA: TGCAGTGCTAGCACCGGGACTACATCCTACGAGCAGTACTTC
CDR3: CSASTGTTSYEQYF

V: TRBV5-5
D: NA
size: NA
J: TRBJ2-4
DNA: TGTGCCAGCAAATTGGAGGGTACGAACATTCAGTACTTC
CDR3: CASKLEGTNIQYF

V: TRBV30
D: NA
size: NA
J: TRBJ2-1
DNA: TGTGCCTGGGGGAAGGAGGGACCCGATGAGCAGTTCTTC
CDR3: CAWGKEGPDEQFF

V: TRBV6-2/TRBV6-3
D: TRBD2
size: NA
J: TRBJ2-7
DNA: TGTGCCAGCAGTCCCCACGTCCGGACTAGCGGGAGACGGTGGGACTACGAGCAGTACTTC
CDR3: CASSPHVRTSGRRWDYEQYF

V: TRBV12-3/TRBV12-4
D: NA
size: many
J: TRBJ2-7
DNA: TGTGCCAGCAGTCGAGGGCAGGGAAGCGAGCAGTACTTC
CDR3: CASSRGQGSEQYF

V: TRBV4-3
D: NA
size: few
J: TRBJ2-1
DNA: TGCGCCAGCAGCCAAGAGGGGGAAAGGGGTAATGAGCAGTTCTTC
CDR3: CASSQEGERGNEQFF

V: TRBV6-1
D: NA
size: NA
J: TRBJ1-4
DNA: TGTGCCGCCGCACGGACAACTAATGAAAAACTGTTTTTT
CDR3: CAAARTTNEKLFF

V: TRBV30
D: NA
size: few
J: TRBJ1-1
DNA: TGTGCCTGGAGTGTTAAACCTGAAGCTTTCTTT
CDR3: CAWSVKPEAFF

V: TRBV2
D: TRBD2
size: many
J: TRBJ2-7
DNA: TGTGCCAGCAGTGAGGGGAGGGATAGGGACGAGCAGTACTTC
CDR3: CASSEGRDRDEQYF

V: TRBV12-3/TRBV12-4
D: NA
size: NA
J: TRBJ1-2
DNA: TGTGCCAGCAGTTGGGGGGAAGGGTATGGCTACACCTTC
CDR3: CASSWGEGYGYTF

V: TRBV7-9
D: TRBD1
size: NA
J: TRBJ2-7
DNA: TGTGCCAGCAGTGTATCACTAGGGGGGGACAGGGCCTACGAGCAGTACTTC
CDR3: CASSVSLGGDRAYEQYF

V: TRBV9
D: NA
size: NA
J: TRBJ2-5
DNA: TGTGCCAGCAGCCCCCGGTGGCGGGTTCGGAACCCAGAGACCCAGTACTTC
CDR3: CASSPRWRVRNPETQYF

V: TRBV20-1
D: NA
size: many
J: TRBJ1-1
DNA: TGCAGTGCTGGTACAGGGCTCATGAACACTGAAGCTTTCTTT
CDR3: CSAGTGLMNTEAFF

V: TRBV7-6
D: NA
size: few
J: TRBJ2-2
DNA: TGTGCCCCGGACACGGCCGGGTCCGGGGAGCTGTTTTTT
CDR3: CAPDTAGSGELFF

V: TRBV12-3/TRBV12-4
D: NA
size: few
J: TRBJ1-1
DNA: TGTGCCAGCAGTCCGGAGGCCAGGCCCCTCGGGGCTGAAGCTTTCTTT
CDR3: CASSPEARPLGAEAFF

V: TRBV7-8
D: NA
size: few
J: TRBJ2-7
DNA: TGTGCCAGCGGAGACCCTTACGAGCAGTACTTC
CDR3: CASGDPYEQYF

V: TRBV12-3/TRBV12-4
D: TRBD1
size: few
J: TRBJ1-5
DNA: TGTGCCAGCAGTTTTTCTGACAGGGACCATCAGCCCCAGCATTTT
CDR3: CASSFSDRDHQPQHF

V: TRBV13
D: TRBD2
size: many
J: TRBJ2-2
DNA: TGTGCCAGCAGGGCGGGGGTCTACACCGGGGAGCTGTTTTTT
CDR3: CASRAGVYTGELFF

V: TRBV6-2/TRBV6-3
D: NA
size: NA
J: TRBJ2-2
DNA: TGTGCCAGCAGTTACGTGGGCGGGAACGGGGAGCTGTTTTTT
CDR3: CASSYVGGNGELFF

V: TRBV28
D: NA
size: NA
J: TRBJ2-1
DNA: TGTGCCAGCAGCCGGAAAGGGGTTCTATTTTCCTACAATGAGCAGTTCTTC
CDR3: CASSRKGVLFSYNEQFF

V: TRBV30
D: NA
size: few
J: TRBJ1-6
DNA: TGTGCCTGGACCGGGACAAGCCAATCACCCCTCCACTTT
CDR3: CAWTGTSQSPLHF

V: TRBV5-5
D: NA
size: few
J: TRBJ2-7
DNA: TGTGCCAGCAGCTTGAAGGCTGAAACCTACGAGCAGTACTTC
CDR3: CASSLKAETYEQYF

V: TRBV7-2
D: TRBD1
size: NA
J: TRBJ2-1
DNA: TGTGCCAGCAGCTTACAGGGACAGGGTTCCTACAATGAGCAGTTCTTC
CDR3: CASSLQGQGSYNEQFF

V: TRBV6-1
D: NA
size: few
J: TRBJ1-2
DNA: TGTGCCAGCAAAACGGGGGATGGGGTAAAAGGCTACACCTTC
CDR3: CASKTGDGVKGYTF

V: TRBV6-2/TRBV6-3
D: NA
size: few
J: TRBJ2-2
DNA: TGTGCCAGCAGTTACAGAGGGAACACCGGGGAGCTGTTTTTT
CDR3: CASSYRGNTGELFF

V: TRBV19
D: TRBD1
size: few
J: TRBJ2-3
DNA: TGTGCCAGTAGATCCGGACAGGGGAGGACAGATACGCAGTATTTT
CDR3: CASRSGQGRTDTQYF

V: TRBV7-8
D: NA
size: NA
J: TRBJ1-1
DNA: TGTGCCAGCAGCATCGGGACGGCGAACACTGAAGCTTTCTTT
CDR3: CASSIGTANTEAFF

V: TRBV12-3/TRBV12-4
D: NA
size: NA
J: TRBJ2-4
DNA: TGTGCCAGCAGACCTACTCCGTCCGGAGCCATTCAGTACTTC
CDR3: CASRPTPSGAIQYF